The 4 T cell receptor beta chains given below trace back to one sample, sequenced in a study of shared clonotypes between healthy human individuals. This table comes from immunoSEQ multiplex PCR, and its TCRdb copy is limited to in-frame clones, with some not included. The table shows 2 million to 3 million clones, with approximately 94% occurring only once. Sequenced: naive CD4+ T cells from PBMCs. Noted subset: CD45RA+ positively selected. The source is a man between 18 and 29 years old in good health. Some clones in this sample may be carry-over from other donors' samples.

CDR3 nucleotide sequence: TGTGCCAGCAGCTTCGACAGTAACCCCTACGAGCAGTACTTC. Translated: CASSFDSNPYEQYF. The chain uses TRBV7-9 and TRBJ2-7; possible D gene TRBD1, 5 bases. In germline, CDR1 is SEHNR, CDR2 FQNEAQ (reference sequence). This CDR3 contains 14 residues. Trimming pared 3 bases from V and 2 bases from J, leaving 11 bases between.

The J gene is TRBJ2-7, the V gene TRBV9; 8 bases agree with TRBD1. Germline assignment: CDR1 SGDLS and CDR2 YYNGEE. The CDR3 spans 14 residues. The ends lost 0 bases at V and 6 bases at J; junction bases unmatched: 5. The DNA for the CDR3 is TGTGCCAGCAGCGTAGGACAGGGGTGGGGCGAGCAGTACTTC. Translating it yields CASSVGQGWGEQYF.

DNA for the CDR3: TGTGCCGTTCAATTGGCTGGGACAGGTGGCTACACCTTC. Translating gives CAVQLAGTGGYTF. This rearrangement joins TRBV6-1 to TRBJ1-2; the match to TRBD1 covers 8 bases. The CDR3 consists of 13 residues. Trimming removed 11 bases from V and 7 bases from J; junction bases left unmatched: 12. Germline-derived CDR1 and CDR2 are MNHNS and SASEGT.

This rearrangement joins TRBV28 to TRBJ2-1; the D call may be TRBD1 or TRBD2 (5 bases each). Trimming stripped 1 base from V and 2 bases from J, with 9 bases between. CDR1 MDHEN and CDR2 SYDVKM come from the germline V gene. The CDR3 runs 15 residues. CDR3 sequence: CASSLLGETYNEQFF. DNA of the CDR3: TGTGCCAGCAGTTTATTGGGGGAAACCTACAATGAGCAGTTCTTC.